The 30 T cell receptor beta chains below were found in one sample sequenced in a study of T cells in pancreatic ductal adenocarcinoma (dated by TCRdb to about 2017). Library method: the immunoSEQ multiplex PCR assay. This is the immuneACCESS table as TCRdb keeps it, with only in-frame sequences that have V and J called. A part of the clones is gone; compared with another copy, unresolved V genes explain less than half, and the rest is unexplained. This sample lists just under 30,000 clones; around nine tenths were detected once. In total, the top ten clones hold about 2% of the sample. Selected pancreatic ductal adenocarcinoma patients had undergone surgery without neoadjuvant therapy. Sequencing was carried out using PBMCs. These receptors all come from a human donor with pancreatic ductal adenocarcinoma.

V and J are TRBV5-1 and TRBJ2-3, with unresolved D. CDR1 is SGHRS and CDR2 is YFSETQ in the germline V gene. V was trimmed by 4 bases and J by 0 bases, leaving 9 bases between them. The CDR3 totals 14 residues. The CDR3 is CASSTAQSTDTQYF. CDR3 nucleotides: TGCGCCAGCAGCACTGCACAGAGCACAGATACGCAGTATTTT.

V usage is TRBV19 and J usage is TRBJ1-4; D unresolved. From germline, CDR1 is LNHDA and CDR2 SQIVND (reference sequence). V gave up 3 bases and J gave up 13 bases, with 21 bases separating them. The CDR3 length is 15 residues. CDR3 protein: CASSISSSPDLGLFF. The DNA of the CDR3 is TGTGCCAGTAGTATTTCTTCCAGCCCCGATCTGGGACTGTTTTTT. The full variable domain, in which reference TRBV19 and TRBJ1-4 provide the parts outside the CDR3, is DGGITQSPKYLFRKEGQNVTLSCEQNLNHDAMYWYRQDPGQGLRLIYYSQIVNDFQKGDIAEGYSVSREKKESFPLTVTSAQKNPTAFYLCASSISSSPDLGLFFGSGTQLSVL.

The chain uses TRBV5-5 and TRBJ1-1; D might be TRBD1 (5 bases). Trimming shortened V by 4 bases and J by 0 bases, and 16 bases separated the two germline ends. The CDR3 is made up of 16 amino acids. The germline gives CDR1 SGHKS, CDR2 YYEKEE (reference sequence). The DNA for the CDR3 is TGTGCCAGCAGCCAGAGGGGAGGACACCTGAACACTGAAGCTTTCTTT. Protein sequence: CASSQRGGHLNTEAFF.

V usage is TRBV9 and J usage is TRBJ1-1, with 10 bases aligning to TRBD1. Germline V lookup: CDR1 SGDLS, CDR2 YYNGEE. The CDR3 spans 15 residues. With V trimmed by 3 bases and J by 4 bases, 6 bases remained unmatched. The CDR3: CASSGPGTGATEAFF. The CDR3 region has the DNA TGTGCCAGCAGCGGACCCGGGACAGGGGCCACTGAAGCTTTCTTT.

The chain carries TRBV19 and TRBJ2-3, with D perhaps matching TRBD1 (6 bases). Between the trimmed V and J ends, which lost 6 bases and 1 base, there was a span of 17 bases. This CDR3 has 16 residues. Germline V gives CDR1 LNHDA, CDR2 SQIVND (reference sequence). The CDR3 spells CASRQRQGLGTDTQYF. CDR3 coding DNA: TGTGCCAGTAGACAGCGCCAGGGGCTTGGCACAGATACGCAGTATTTT.

The gene calls are TRBV9 and TRBJ1-2; D is possibly TRBD1 (6 bases). V gave up 1 base and J gave up 0 bases, with 10 bases separating them. This CDR3 comprises 15 residues. Germline V lookup: CDR1 SGDLS, CDR2 YYNGEE. CDR3 protein: CASSVRDNPNYGYTF. DNA for the CDR3: TGTGCCAGCAGCGTAAGGGACAACCCTAACTATGGCTACACCTTC.

The gene calls are TRBV5-4 and TRBJ1-1, with TRBD1 matching over 8 bases. The germline V gene has CDR1 SGHNT and CDR2 YYREEE (reference sequence). The V segment lost 1 base and the J segment 0 bases; nucleotides outside the gene matches: 5. CDR3 length: 16 residues. CDR3 nucleotide sequence: TGTGCCAGCAGCTTGCCAACAGGGGGAGTGAACACTGAAGCTTTCTTT. Translation: CASSLPTGGVNTEAFF. The full variable domain, with the rest looked up from reference TRBV5-4 and TRBJ1-1, is ETGVTQSPTHLIKTRGQQVTLRCSSQSGHNTVSWYQQALGQGPQFIFQYYREEENGRGNFPPRFSGLQFPNYSSELNVNALELDDSALYLCASSLPTGGVNTEAFFGQGTRLTVV.

This chain connects TRBV7-9 to TRBJ1-5; 8 nucleotides match TRBD1. V gave up 3 bases and J gave up 0 bases; unmatched junction bases: 7. The CDR3 contains 17 residues. CDR1 is SEHNR, CDR2 FQNEAQ, per germline (reference sequence). The CDR3 loop is CASSLSTGGFSNQPQHF. The CDR3 DNA reads TGTGCCAGCAGCTTGAGTACAGGGGGGTTTAGCAATCAGCCCCAGCATTTT. The full variable domain, with the rest looked up from reference TRBV7-9 and TRBJ1-5, is DTGVSQNPRHKITKRGQNVTFRCDPISEHNRLYWYRQTLGQGPEFLTYFQNEAQLEKSRLLSDRFSAERPKGSFSTLEIQRTEQGDSAMYLCASSLSTGGFSNQPQHFGDGTRLSIL.

J is TRBJ2-2 and V is TRBV27; D is unclear. The CDR3 totals 14 residues. Germline V CDR1 and CDR2: MNHEY, SMNVEV (reference sequence). Trimming shortened V by 5 bases and J by 0 bases, and 7 bases separated the two germline ends. Here the CDR3 DNA reads TGTGCCAGCAGTCAGAACACGAACACCGGGGAGCTGTTTTTT. Amino acid sequence: CASSQNTNTGELFF.

The chain employs TRBV19 and TRBJ1-5, with D perhaps matching TRBD1 (5 bases). The germline V and J ends were trimmed by 7 bases and 2 bases, with 21 bases remaining between them. The germline gives CDR1 LNHDA, CDR2 SQIVND (reference sequence). CDR3 length: 17 residues. CDR3 in DNA: TGTGCCAGTACCCTAGGGGCAGTTTTGTATGGCAATCAGCCCCAGCATTTT. Translating it yields CASTLGAVLYGNQPQHF.

The chain combines TRBV19 with TRBJ2-5; 7 bases line up with TRBD2. The V and J ends lost 5 bases and 0 bases, in that order; junction bases with no gene match: 9. Germline V gene lookup returns CDR1 LNHDA and CDR2 SQIVND (reference sequence). This CDR3 comprises 16 residues. The CDR3 sequence is CASSSGTTQYQETQYF. The CDR3 nucleotides read TGTGCCAGTAGTTCCGGGACTACCCAGTACCAAGAGACCCAGTACTTC.

The chain uses TRBV5-5 and TRBJ1-1; TRBD1 matches 8 bases. The CDR3 is 18 amino acids. V trimming: 5 bases; J trimming: 0 bases; junction bases outside the gene matches: 15. Germline CDR1 SGHKS, CDR2 YYEKEE (reference sequence). The CDR3 nucleotides are TGTGCCAGCAGTTACTACCAGGGGGCACAAGGGGTGAACACTGAAGCTTTCTTT. It yields the protein CASSYYQGAQGVNTEAFF.

The V gene is TRBV11-3, the J gene TRBJ1-5, with TRBD1 as a possible D gene (6 bases). This CDR3 is 14 amino acids long. V lost 5 bases, J lost 6 bases, and 14 bases lay in between. Germline CDR1 and CDR2: SGHNT and YENEEA. CDR3 DNA sequence: TGTGCCAGCAGCCTCACAGGGTCGGGTCAGCCCCAGCATTTT. It is translated as CASSLTGSGQPQHF.

V is TRBV18 and J is TRBJ2-2; TRBD2 matches 8 bases. CDR1 and CDR2 (germline): KGHSH, LQKENI. V trimming: 4 bases; J trimming: 5 bases; junction bases outside the gene matches: 6. The CDR3 covers 15 residues. CDR3 sequence (DNA): TGTGCCAGCTCACACGGGACTAGAGATACCGGGGAGCTGTTTTTT. Translating it yields CASSHGTRDTGELFF.

The CDR3 loop reads CASSSGRAREQFF. Written as DNA, the CDR3 is TGTGCCAGTAGTTCGGGGCGAGCTAGGGAGCAGTTCTTC. The chain is built from TRBV19 and TRBJ2-1; either TRBD1 or TRBD2 may fit D (5 bases each). V lost 5 bases and J lost 10, with 15 bases in between. Germline V lookup: CDR1 LNHDA, CDR2 SQIVND (reference sequence). The CDR3 covers 13 residues.

About this clone: One end of the junction is discordant with germline, which a read error may explain. The J gene is TRBJ2-7, the V gene TRBV28, with 8 positions matching TRBD1. The CDR3 contains 13 residues. CDR1 is MDHEN and CDR2 is SYDVKM in the germline V gene. The CDR3 reads CASSATDRARFNF. The CDR3 DNA follows: TGTGCCAGCAGTGCCACGGACAGGGCTCGATTCAACTTC.

This clone occurred once. The chain is built from TRBV11-2 and TRBJ2-2; a weak D match, TRBD2 (5 bases). CDR3 size: 13 residues. Trimming took 3 bases from V and 5 from J, leaving 7 bases between them. Germline loops: CDR1 SGHAT, CDR2 FQNNGV. CDR3 sequence (DNA): TGTGCCAGCAGCTTGACTAATACCGGGGAGCTGTTTTTT. Its translation: CASSLTNTGELFF.

The chain has TRBV5-5 and TRBJ2-7; D uncertain. V was trimmed by 3 bases and J by 6 bases, leaving 10 bases between them. The CDR3 contains 12 residues. Germline assignment: CDR1 SGHKS and CDR2 YYEKEE (reference sequence). This CDR3 reads CASSYLWGEQYF. DNA of the CDR3: TGTGCCAGCAGCTATCTATGGGGCGAGCAGTACTTC. Full variable domain (rest looked up from reference TRBV5-5 and TRBJ2-7): DAGVTQSPTHLIKTRGQQVTLRCSPISGHKSVSWYQQVLGQGPQFIFQYYEKEERGRGNFPDRFSARQFPNYSSELNVNALLLGDSALYLCASSYLWGEQYFGPGTRLTVT.

This clone appeared once. The V gene is TRBV5-4, the J gene TRBJ2-6, with D perhaps matching TRBD2 (6 bases). The V end was cut by 2 bases, the J end by 0 bases, with 9 bases between. CDR3 length: 16 amino acids. Looked up from germline, CDR1 is SGHNT and CDR2 is YYREEE (reference sequence). The CDR3 nucleotides read TGTGCCAGCAGCTTTGGGACTTCCTCTGGGGCCAACGTCCTGACTTTC. It codes for CASSFGTSSGANVLTF.

This chain joins TRBV2 and TRBJ1-1, with TRBD1 matching 8 bases. The germline gives CDR1 SNHLY, CDR2 FYNNEI. The CDR3 totals 12 residues. The junction had 5 bases not matched to a gene; V was cut back by 6 bases and J by 8 bases. CDR3 sequence reads: CASRIRGPEAFF. DNA for the CDR3: TGTGCCAGCAGGATCAGGGGGCCCGAAGCTTTCTTT.

This clone was observed once. The J gene is TRBJ2-3, the V gene TRBV19; possibly TRBD2 for D (7 bases). The CDR3 sequence is 15 residues long. V shed 7 bases and J shed 1 base, with 15 bases lying between them. The V gene's germline CDR1 is LNHDA and CDR2 SQIVND (reference sequence). CDR3 region: CASKGGGGRTDTQYF. CDR3 in DNA: TGTGCCAGTAAGGGAGGGGGAGGCCGCACAGATACGCAGTATTTT.

The V and J genes are TRBV7-9 and TRBJ1-1; D unresolved. The CDR3 loop spans 14 amino acids. The V gene lost 1 base and the J gene lost 2 bases, with 8 bases spanning the gap. The germline V gene has CDR1 SEHNR and CDR2 FQNEAQ (reference sequence). The DNA of the CDR3 is TGTGCCAGCAGCTTAGAGGGCGGTAACACTGAAGCTTTCTTT. Translation gives CASSLEGGNTEAFF. The entire variable domain, with the rest obtained from reference TRBV7-9 and TRBJ1-1, is as follows: DTGVSQNPRHKITKRGQNVTFRCDPISEHNRLYWYRQTLGQGPEFLTYFQNEAQLEKSRLLSDRFSAERPKGSFSTLEIQRTEQGDSAMYLCASSLEGGNTEAFFGQGTRLTVV.

J is TRBJ2-2 and V is TRBV15; 15 bases are shared with TRBD2. CDR3 length equals 19 residues. Trimming removed 3 bases from V and 4 bases from J; junction bases left unmatched: 9. Per germline, CDR1 LNHNV and CDR2 YYDKDF (reference sequence). The CDR3 nucleotides are TGTGCCACCAGCAGGGCTCCGGGACTAGCGGGAGGCCGCACCGGGGAGCTGTTTTTT. It specifies CATSRAPGLAGGRTGELFF. Complete variable domain (other parts from reference TRBV15 and TRBJ2-2): DAMVIQNPRYQVTQFGKPVTLSCSQTLNHNVMYWYQQKSSQAPKLLFHYYDKDFNNEADTPDNFQSRRPNTSFCFLDIRSPGLGDTAMYLCATSRAPGLAGGRTGELFFGEGSRLTVL.

This chain uses TRBV5-1 with TRBJ2-7; TRBD1 agrees at 7 bases. V shed 4 bases, J shed 2 bases, and the junction held 12 bases outside the gene matches. This CDR3 comprises 16 residues. The germline V gene has CDR1 SGHRS and CDR2 YFSETQ. The CDR3 sequence is CASSPGLTGPTYEQYF. CDR3 coding DNA: TGCGCCAGCAGCCCCGGTCTGACAGGGCCTACCTACGAGCAGTACTTC.

CDR3 sequence reads: CASSGTDYGYTF. The CDR3 bases are TGTGCCAGCAGTGGGACAGACTATGGCTACACCTTC. The chain is built from TRBV6-6 and TRBJ1-2, with 7 bases identical to TRBD1. Germline V gene sequence: CDR1 MNHNY, CDR2 SVGAGI (reference sequence). The CDR3 runs to 12 residues. The V segment lost 5 bases and the J segment 3 bases; nucleotides outside the gene matches: 0.

The V gene is TRBV6-1, the J gene TRBJ1-4; D perhaps matches TRBD1 (5 bases). V gave up 7 bases and J gave up 6 bases, with 18 bases separating them. CDR1 is MNHNS and CDR2 is SASEGT in the germline V gene. This CDR3 comprises 15 residues. CDR3 in amino acids: CASNEAGTAYEKLFF. The CDR3 region has the DNA TGTGCCAGCAACGAAGCCGGGACGGCCTATGAAAAACTGTTTTTT.

This clone was picked up one time. The chain is built from TRBV9 and TRBJ2-5; 8 bases are a match to TRBD2. V lost 0 bases and J lost 7; bases outside the gene matches: 8. The V gene's germline CDR1 is SGDLS and CDR2 YYNGEE. The CDR3 contains 15 residues. The CDR3 sequence: CASSVVSGSGGTQYF. Written as DNA, the CDR3 is TGTGCCAGCAGCGTAGTAAGCGGGAGCGGAGGGACCCAGTACTTC.

This clone was found once. The J gene is TRBJ1-1, the V gene TRBV5-1; D is undetermined. CDR1 and CDR2 (germline): SGHRS, YFSETQ. The V gene lost 5 bases and the J gene lost 1 base, with 9 bases spanning the gap. The CDR3 is 13 amino acids. The CDR3 bases are TGCGCCAGCAGAAGGACCAAGAACACTGAAGCTTTCTTT. This translates into CASRRTKNTEAFF.

V usage is TRBV2 and J usage is TRBJ1-5, with D perhaps TRBD1 (6 bases). The length of the CDR3 is 14 residues. Germline assignment: CDR1 SNHLY and CDR2 FYNNEI. Trimming left V 2 bases short and J 4 bases short, with 9 bases between. CDR3 amino acids: CASSEPGTNQPQHF. The CDR3 bases are TGTGCCAGCAGTGAACCCGGGACAAATCAGCCCCAGCATTTT.

The CDR3 is CASTDFRGNEQFF. The CDR3 DNA follows: TGTGCCAGTACCGACTTCAGGGGTAATGAGCAGTTCTTC. The J gene is TRBJ2-1, the V gene TRBV19; perhaps TRBD1 as D (6 bases). The germline gives CDR1 LNHDA, CDR2 SQIVND (reference sequence). The CDR3 has 13 residues. V was pared by 7 bases and J by 7 bases, with 14 bases between.